This TCR beta chain was sequenced for a study of CD4+ T cells in melanoma. Findings and caveats of the study: Reportedly, melanoma neoantigen-specific CD4+ T cells showed varied differentiation states. CD8+ T cell, macrophage and B cell function reportedly correlated with neoantigen-specific CD4+ T cells.

TCRdb's copy holds only in-frame clones and misses some; the assay was immunoSEQ multiplex PCR. The sample contains 13,000 or so clones, approximately 70% of which appear only once. Germline CDR1 is SGHVS and CDR2 is FQNEAQ. Trimming cost V 3 bases and J 3 bases, with 8 bases left between them. This CDR3 comprises 13 residues. Remarks on this clone: Its antigen is still unknown.

The rearrangement joins TRBV7-8 to TRBJ2-5; D call uncertain. Sequenced sample: cells from a culture (not recorded whether cultured in vitro). The clonotype originates from a human donor with melanoma. CDR3 residues: CASSFGPEETQYF. CDR3 sequence (DNA): TGTGCCAGCAGCTTCGGTCCCGAAGAGACCCAGTACTTC.